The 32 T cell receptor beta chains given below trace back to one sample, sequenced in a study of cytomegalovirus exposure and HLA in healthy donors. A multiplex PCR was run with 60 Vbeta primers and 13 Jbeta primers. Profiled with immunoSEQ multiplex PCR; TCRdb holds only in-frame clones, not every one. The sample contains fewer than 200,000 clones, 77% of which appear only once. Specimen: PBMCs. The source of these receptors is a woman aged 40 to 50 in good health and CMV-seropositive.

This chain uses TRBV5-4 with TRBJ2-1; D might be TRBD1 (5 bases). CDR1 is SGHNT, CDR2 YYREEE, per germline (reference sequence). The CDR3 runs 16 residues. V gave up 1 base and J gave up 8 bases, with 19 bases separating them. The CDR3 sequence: CASSLLSGSQIDEQFF. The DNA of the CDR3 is TGTGCCAGCAGCTTGTTATCAGGGTCTCAGATCGATGAGCAGTTCTTC. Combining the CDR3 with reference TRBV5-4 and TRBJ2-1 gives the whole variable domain ETGVTQSPTHLIKTRGQQVTLRCSSQSGHNTVSWYQQALGQGPQFIFQYYREEENGRGNFPPRFSGLQFPNYSSELNVNALELDDSALYLCASSLLSGSQIDEQFFGPGTRLTVL.

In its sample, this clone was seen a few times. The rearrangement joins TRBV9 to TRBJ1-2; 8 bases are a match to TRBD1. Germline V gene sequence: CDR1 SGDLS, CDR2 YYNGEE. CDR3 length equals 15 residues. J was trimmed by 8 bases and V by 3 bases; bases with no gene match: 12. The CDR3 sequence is CASSATWTGSRGYTF. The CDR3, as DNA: TGTGCCAGCAGCGCCACCTGGACAGGGTCAAGGGGCTACACCTTC. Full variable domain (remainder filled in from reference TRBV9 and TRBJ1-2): DSGVTQTPKHLITATGQRVTLRCSPRSGDLSVYWYQQSLDQGLQFLIQYYNGEERAKGNILERFSAQQFPDLHSELNLSSLELGDSALYFCASSATWTGSRGYTFGSGTRLTVV.

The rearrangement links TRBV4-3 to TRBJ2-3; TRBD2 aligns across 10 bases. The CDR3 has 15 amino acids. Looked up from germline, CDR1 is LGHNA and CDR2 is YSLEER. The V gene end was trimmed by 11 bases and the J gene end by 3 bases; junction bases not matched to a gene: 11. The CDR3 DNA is TGCGCCTCAACGAGGGCGGGACTAGCGACAGATACGCAGTATTTT. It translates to CASTRAGLATDTQYF.

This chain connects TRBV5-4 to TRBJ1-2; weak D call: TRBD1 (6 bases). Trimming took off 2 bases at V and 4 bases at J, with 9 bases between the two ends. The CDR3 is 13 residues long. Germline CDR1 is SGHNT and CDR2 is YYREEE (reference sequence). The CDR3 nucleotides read TGTGCCAGCAGCTTTGGACAGCTCTATGGCTACACCTTC. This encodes CASSFGQLYGYTF.

CDR3 in DNA: TGTGCCAGCAGCCCACAGGGGGATCAGCCCCAGCATTTT. This gives the protein CASSPQGDQPQHF. The chain joins TRBV7-2 to TRBJ1-5, with 8 bases that match TRBD1. Germline V gene data show CDR1 as SGHTA and CDR2 as FQGNSA. The junction had 2 bases not matched to a gene; V was cut back by 5 bases and J by 5 bases. The CDR3 spans 13 residues.

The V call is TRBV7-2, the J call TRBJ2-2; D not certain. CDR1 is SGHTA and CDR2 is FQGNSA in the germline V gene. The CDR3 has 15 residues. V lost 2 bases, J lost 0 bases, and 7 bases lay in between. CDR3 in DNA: TGTGCCAGCAGCTTATTTGGCACGAACACCGGGGAGCTGTTTTTT. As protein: CASSLFGTNTGELFF.

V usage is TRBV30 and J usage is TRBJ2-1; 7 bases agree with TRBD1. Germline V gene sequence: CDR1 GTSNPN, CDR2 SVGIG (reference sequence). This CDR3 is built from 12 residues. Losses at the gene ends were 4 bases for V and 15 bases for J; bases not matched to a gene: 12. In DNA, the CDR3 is TGTGCCTGGAATAGGAAGTGGACAGGTTTGTTCTTC. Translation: CAWNRKWTGLFF.

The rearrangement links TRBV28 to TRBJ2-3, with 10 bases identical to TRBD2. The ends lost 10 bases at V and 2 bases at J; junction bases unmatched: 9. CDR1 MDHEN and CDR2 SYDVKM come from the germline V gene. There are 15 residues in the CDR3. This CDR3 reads CAIASGGHSTDTQYF. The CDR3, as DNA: TGTGCCATCGCTAGCGGGGGACACTCCACAGATACGCAGTATTTT.

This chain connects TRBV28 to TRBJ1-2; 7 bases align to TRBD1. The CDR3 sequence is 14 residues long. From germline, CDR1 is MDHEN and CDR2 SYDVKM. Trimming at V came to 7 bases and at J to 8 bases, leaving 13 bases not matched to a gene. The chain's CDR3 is CASTLRGGAGGYTF. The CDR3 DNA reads TGTGCCAGCACCCTTAGAGGGGGCGCCGGAGGCTACACCTTC.

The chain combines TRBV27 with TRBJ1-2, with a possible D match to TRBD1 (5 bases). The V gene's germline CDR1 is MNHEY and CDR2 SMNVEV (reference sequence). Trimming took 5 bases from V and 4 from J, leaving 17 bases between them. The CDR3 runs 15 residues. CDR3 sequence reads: CASSPTAGRGYGYTF. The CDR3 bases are TGTGCCAGCAGTCCTACAGCAGGTAGGGGCTATGGCTACACCTTC.

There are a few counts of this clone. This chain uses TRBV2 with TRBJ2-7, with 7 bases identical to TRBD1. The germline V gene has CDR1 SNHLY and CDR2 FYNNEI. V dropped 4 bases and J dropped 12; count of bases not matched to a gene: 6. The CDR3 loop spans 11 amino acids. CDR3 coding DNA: TGTGCCAGCAGTGGACAGGGTGCTTGGTACTTC. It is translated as CASSGQGAWYF. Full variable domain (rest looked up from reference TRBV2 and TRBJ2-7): EPEVTQTPSHQVTQMGQEVILRCVPISNHLYFYWYRQILGQKVEFLVSFYNNEISEKSEIFDDQFSVERPDGSNFTLKIRSTKLEDSAMYFCASSGQGAWYFGPGTRLTVT.

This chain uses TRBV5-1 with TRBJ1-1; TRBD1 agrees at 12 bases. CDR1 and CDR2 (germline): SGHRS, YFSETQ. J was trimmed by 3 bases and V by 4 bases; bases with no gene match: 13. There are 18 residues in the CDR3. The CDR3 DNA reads TGCGCCAGCAGCCCCACGCCCGGGACAGGGGGCGGGGACACTGAAGCTTTCTTT. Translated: CASSPTPGTGGGDTEAFF.

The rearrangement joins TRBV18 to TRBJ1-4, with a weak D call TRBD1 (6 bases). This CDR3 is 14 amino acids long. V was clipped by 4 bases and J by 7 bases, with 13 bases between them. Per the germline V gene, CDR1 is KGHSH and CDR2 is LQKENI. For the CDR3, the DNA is TGTGCCAGCTCACGCGAGACAGGCGGTGAAAAACTGTTTTTT. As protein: CASSRETGGEKLFF.

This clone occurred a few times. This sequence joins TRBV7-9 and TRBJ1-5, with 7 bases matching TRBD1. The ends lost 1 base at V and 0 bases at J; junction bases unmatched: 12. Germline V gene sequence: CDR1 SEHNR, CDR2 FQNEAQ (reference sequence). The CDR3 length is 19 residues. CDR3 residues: CASSLVRRTGDYSNQPQHF. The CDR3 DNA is TGTGCCAGCAGCTTAGTCCGTAGGACAGGCGACTATAGCAATCAGCCCCAGCATTTT.

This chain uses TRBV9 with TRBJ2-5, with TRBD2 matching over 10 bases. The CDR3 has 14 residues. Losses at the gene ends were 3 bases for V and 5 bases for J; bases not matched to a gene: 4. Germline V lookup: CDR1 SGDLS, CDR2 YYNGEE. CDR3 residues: CASSEAGGQETQYF. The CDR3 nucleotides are TGTGCCAGCAGCGAAGCGGGGGGGCAGGAGACCCAGTACTTC.

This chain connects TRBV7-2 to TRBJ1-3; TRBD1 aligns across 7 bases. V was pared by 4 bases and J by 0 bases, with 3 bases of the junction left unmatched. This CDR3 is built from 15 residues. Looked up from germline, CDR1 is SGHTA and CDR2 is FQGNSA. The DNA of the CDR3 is TGTGCCAGCAGCTCGGGGACAGTCTCTGGAAACACCATATATTTT. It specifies CASSSGTVSGNTIYF.

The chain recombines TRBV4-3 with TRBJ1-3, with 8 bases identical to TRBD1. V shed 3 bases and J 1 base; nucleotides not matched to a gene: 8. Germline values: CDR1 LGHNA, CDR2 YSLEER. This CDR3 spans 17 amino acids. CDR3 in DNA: TGCGCCAGCAGCCATAGGACAGGGCTTCTTTCTGGAAACACCATATATTTT. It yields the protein CASSHRTGLLSGNTIYF.

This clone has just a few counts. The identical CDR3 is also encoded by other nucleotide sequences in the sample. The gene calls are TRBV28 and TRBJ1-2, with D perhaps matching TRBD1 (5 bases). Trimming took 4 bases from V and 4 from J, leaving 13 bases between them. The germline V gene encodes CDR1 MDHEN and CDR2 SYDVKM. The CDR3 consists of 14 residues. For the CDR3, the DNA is TGTGCCAGCAGTTCCAGCAGGGAGGGCTATGGCTACACCTTC. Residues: CASSSSREGYGYTF.

CDR3 nucleotides: TGTGCCAGCAGTTACTCCGGTTCCAATGAGCAGTTCTTC. Its protein product is CASSYSGSNEQFF. This sequence joins TRBV6-6 and TRBJ2-1; D is undetermined. Germline V gives CDR1 MNHNY, CDR2 SVGAGI (reference sequence). The CDR3 length is 13 residues. V lost 0 bases to trimming and J lost 6 bases, with 6 bases between them.

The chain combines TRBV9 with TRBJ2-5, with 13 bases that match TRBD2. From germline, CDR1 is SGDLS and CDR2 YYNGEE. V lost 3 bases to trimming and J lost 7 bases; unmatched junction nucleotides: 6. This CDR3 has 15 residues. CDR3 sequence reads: CASSAGLAGEGTQYF. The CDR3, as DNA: TGTGCCAGCAGCGCCGGACTAGCGGGGGAGGGGACCCAGTACTTC.

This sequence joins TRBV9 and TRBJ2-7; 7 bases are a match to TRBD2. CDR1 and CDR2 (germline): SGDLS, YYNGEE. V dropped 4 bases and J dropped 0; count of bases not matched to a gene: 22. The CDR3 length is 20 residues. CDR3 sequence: CASSSMGGRGGQGSSYEQYF. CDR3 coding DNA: TGTGCCAGCAGCTCGATGGGAGGGCGGGGCGGACAAGGGAGCTCCTACGAGCAGTACTTC. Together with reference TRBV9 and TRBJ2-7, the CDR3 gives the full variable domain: DSGVTQTPKHLITATGQRVTLRCSPRSGDLSVYWYQQSLDQGLQFLIQYYNGEERAKGNILERFSAQQFPDLHSELNLSSLELGDSALYFCASSSMGGRGGQGSSYEQYFGPGTRLTVT.

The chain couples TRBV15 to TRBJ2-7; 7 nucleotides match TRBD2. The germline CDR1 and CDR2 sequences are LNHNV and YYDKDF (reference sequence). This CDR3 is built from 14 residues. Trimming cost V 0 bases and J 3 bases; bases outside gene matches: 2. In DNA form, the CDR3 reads TGTGCCACCAGCAGAGATGGGGGGGTCTACGAGCAGTACTTC. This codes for CATSRDGGVYEQYF. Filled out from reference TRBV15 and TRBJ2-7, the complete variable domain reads DAMVIQNPRYQVTQFGKPVTLSCSQTLNHNVMYWYQQKSSQAPKLLFHYYDKDFNNEADTPDNFQSRRPNTSFCFLDIRSPGLGDTAMYLCATSRDGGVYEQYFGPGTRLTVT.

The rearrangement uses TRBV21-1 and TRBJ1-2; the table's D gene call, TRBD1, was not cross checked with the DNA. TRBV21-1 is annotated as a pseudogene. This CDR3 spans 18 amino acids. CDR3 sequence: CASSKAGTGGLTNYGYTF. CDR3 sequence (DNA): TGTGCCAGCAGCAAAGCAGGGACAGGGGGCCTGACTAACTATGGCTACACCTTC.

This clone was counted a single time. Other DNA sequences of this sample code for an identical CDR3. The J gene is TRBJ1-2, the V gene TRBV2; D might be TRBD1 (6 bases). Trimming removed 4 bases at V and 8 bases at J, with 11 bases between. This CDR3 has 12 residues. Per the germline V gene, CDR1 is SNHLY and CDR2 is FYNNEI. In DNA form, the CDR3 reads TGTGCCAGCAGTGGAACAGGGCAGGGCTACACCTTC. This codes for CASSGTGQGYTF.

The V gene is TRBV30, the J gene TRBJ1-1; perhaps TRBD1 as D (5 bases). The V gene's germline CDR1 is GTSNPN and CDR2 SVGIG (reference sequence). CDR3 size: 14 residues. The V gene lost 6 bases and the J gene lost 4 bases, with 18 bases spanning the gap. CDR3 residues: CACPYGGLGTEAFF. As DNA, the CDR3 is TGTGCCTGCCCTTACGGGGGGTTGGGCACTGAAGCTTTCTTT.

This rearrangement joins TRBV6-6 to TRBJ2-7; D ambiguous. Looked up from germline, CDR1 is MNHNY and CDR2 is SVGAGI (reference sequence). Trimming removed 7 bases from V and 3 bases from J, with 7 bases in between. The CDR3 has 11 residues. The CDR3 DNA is TGTGCCAGCAACAACAACTACGAGCAGTACTTC. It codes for CASNNNYEQYF.

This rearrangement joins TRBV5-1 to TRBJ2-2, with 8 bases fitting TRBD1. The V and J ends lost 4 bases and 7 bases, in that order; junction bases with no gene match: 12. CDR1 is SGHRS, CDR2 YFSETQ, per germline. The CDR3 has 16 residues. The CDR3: CASSPQTDRASGELFF. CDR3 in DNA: TGCGCCAGCAGCCCTCAAACGGACAGGGCTAGCGGGGAGCTGTTTTTT.

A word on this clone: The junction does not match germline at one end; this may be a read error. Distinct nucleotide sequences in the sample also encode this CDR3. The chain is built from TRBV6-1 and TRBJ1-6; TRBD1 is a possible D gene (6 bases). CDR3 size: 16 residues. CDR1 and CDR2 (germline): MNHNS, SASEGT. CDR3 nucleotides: TGTGCCAGCAGTGTTAACCTCGGGACAAGTAATTCGCCCCTCCACTTT. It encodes CASSVNLGTSNSPLHF.

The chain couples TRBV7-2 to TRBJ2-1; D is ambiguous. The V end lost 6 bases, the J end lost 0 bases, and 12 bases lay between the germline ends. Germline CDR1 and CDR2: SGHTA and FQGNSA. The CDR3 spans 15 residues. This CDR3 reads CASSLTASSYNEQFF. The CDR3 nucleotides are TGTGCCAGCAGTCTCACTGCTAGCTCCTACAATGAGCAGTTCTTC.

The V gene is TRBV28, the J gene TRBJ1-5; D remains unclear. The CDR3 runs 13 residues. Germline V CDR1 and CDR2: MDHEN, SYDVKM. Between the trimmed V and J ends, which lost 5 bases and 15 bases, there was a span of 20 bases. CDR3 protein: CASSTSRGGGLHF. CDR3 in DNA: TGTGCCAGCAGTACGTCCCGGGGAGGAGGTTTGCATTTT.

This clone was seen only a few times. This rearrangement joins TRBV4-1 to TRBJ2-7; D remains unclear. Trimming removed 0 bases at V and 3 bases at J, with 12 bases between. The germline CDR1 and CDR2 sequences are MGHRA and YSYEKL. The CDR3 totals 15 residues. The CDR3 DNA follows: TGCGCCAGCAGCCAAGACGAGACAACTTACTACGAGCAGTACTTC. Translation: CASSQDETTYYEQYF.

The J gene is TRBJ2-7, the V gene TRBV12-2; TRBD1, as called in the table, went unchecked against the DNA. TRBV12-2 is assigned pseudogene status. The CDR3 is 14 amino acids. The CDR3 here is CASRTHRPSYEQYF. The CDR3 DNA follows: TGTGCAAGTCGCACCCACAGGCCTTCCTACGAGCAGTACTTC.